The 25 T cell receptor beta chains below all came from one sample that was sequenced in a study of a mutant IDH1 vaccine in newly diagnosed glioma. Profiled with immunoSEQ multiplex PCR; TCRdb holds only in-frame clones, not every one. Among approximately 70,000 clones listed, around 74% were seen once. Time point noted: baseline, week 1 (first vaccination visit). Treatment indicated: pre-vaccination baseline after standard-of-care therapy. The input for sequencing was PBMCs, taken from a glioma patient treated with radiotherapy, temozolomide or both. The origin of the receptors is a man in his fifties with glioma.

The chain links TRBV6-1 to TRBJ1-1; 8 bases line up with TRBD1. The V and J ends lost 6 bases and 5 bases, in that order; junction bases with no gene match: 11. Germline V gene data show CDR1 as MNHNS and CDR2 as SASEGT. The CDR3 contains 15 residues. The CDR3 region is CASSPPRGRRTEAFF. CDR3 nucleotide sequence: TGTGCCAGCAGCCCCCCCAGGGGGCGTAGGACTGAAGCTTTCTTT.

The rearrangement joins TRBV5-1 to TRBJ2-5; D gene uncertain. CDR1 and CDR2 from the germline V gene are SGHRS and YFSETQ. Trimming took 0 bases from V and 5 from J, leaving 14 bases between them. The CDR3 contains 15 residues. The CDR3 loop is CASSLAARRSETQYF. CDR3 coding DNA: TGCGCCAGCAGCTTGGCCGCCAGGCGTTCGGAGACCCAGTACTTC.

The chain joins TRBV6-6 to TRBJ1-2, with D perhaps matching TRBD1 (5 bases). Deletions cut 5 bases from V and 5 bases from J, with 18 bases between. The CDR3 contains 15 residues. Germline V gene data show CDR1 as MNHNY and CDR2 as SVGAGI (reference sequence). CDR3 bases: TGTGCCAGCAGTCCAGATCCTACCTCAGGGTATGGCTACACCTTC. Translating gives CASSPDPTSGYGYTF.

In DNA, the CDR3 is TGTGCCTGGAGGCCGGGGTCTCTACACTATGGCTACACCTTC. The encoded protein is CAWRPGSLHYGYTF. V gene TRBV30 combines with J gene TRBJ1-2; D unclear. The CDR3 sequence is 14 residues long. The V gene lost 3 bases and the J gene lost 3 bases, with 14 bases spanning the gap. CDR1 and CDR2 from the germline V gene are GTSNPN and SVGIG (reference sequence).

The V gene is TRBV6-5, the J gene TRBJ1-3; D not resolved. The germline V gene encodes CDR1 MNHEY and CDR2 SVGAGI. V lost 4 bases and J lost 2, with 9 bases in between. The CDR3 is 14 residues long. CDR3 sequence: CASSSGVAGNTIYF. In DNA form, the CDR3 reads TGTGCCAGCAGTTCCGGGGTAGCTGGAAACACCATATATTTT.

As for this clone: One end of the junction does not line up with germline, which may come from a read error. This chain connects TRBV19 to TRBJ1-2, with D unresolved. The germline gives CDR1 LNHDA, CDR2 SQIVND (reference sequence). The CDR3 contains 12 residues. In nucleotides, the CDR3 is TGTGCCAGCAGTACCTACAGTCTTGGCTACACCTTC. Translated, it gives CASSTYSLGYTF.

V is TRBV4-3 and J is TRBJ2-2; D unclear. Germline CDR1 is LGHNA and CDR2 is YSLEER. This CDR3 comprises 15 residues. Trimming left V 2 bases short and J 5 bases short, with 12 bases between. The CDR3 sequence is CASSQLAERTGELFF. In DNA, the CDR3 is TGCGCCAGCAGCCAACTTGCAGAAAGGACCGGGGAGCTGTTTTTT.

V usage is TRBV10-3 and J usage is TRBJ2-2, with D perhaps assigned TRBD1 or TRBD2 (5 bases each). The ends were cut back, 4 bases at V and 6 bases at J, with 21 bases in the middle. The CDR3 extends over 17 amino acids. Germline V gene data show CDR1 as ENHRY and CDR2 as SYGVKD. DNA for the CDR3: TGTGCCATCAGTGCAAGTACTAACCGGGGCCGGGCCGGGGAGCTGTTTTTT. Amino acids: CAISASTNRGRAGELFF.

The chain couples TRBV27 to TRBJ2-7; possibly TRBD1 for D (6 bases). The CDR3 is 13 residues long. Germline loops: CDR1 MNHEY, CDR2 SMNVEV (reference sequence). V was trimmed by 5 bases and J by 3 bases, leaving 11 bases between them. The CDR3: CASSLQTGYEQYF. The CDR3 DNA reads TGTGCCAGCAGTCTCCAGACAGGCTACGAGCAGTACTTC.

This sequence joins TRBV10-3 and TRBJ2-2, with a tentative D call TRBD1 (6 bases). The CDR3 length is 18 residues. Germline CDR1 ENHRY, CDR2 SYGVKD. V lost 4 bases and J lost 6, with 24 bases in between. Here the CDR3 DNA reads TGTGCCATCAGTGGATTTAACGCCGCAGGGGTTGGGGCCGGGGAGCTGTTTTTT. Translation gives CAISGFNAAGVGAGELFF.

This chain joins TRBV28 and TRBJ1-2; tentatively, D is TRBD1 (5 bases). The CDR3 contains 12 residues. The V and J ends lost 6 bases and 4 bases respectively, with 9 bases between them. The germline V gene has CDR1 MDHEN and CDR2 SYDVKM. The CDR3 DNA follows: TGTGCCAGCAGCGGGACCGGCTATGGCTACACCTTC. It encodes CASSGTGYGYTF.

Only a few counts were recorded for this clone. This chain links TRBV27 with TRBJ2-7; TRBD1 matches 11 bases. V was pared by 7 bases and J by 4 bases, with 6 bases of the junction left unmatched. The V gene's germline CDR1 is MNHEY and CDR2 SMNVEV (reference sequence). The CDR3 sequence is 14 residues long. The CDR3 spells CASTPGTGGYEQYF. CDR3 sequence (DNA): TGTGCCAGCACACCCGGGACAGGGGGTTACGAGCAGTACTTC.

The chain's CDR3 is CASSSERTGSSYNEQFF. CDR3 sequence (DNA): TGTGCCAGCAGCTCCGAGAGGACAGGGAGCTCCTACAATGAGCAGTTCTTC. This sequence joins TRBV7-3 and TRBJ2-1; 8 bases align to TRBD1. V shed 4 bases and J 0 bases; nucleotides not matched to a gene: 8. The germline V gene encodes CDR1 SGHTA and CDR2 FQGTGA. This CDR3 is 17 amino acids long.

The chain joins TRBV7-8 to TRBJ2-5, with D hard to call. CDR1 and CDR2 from the germline V gene are SGHVS and FQNEAQ. V lost 2 bases to trimming and J lost 9 bases, with 7 bases between them. This CDR3 is built from 11 residues. CDR3 protein: CASSLRVSQYF. CDR3 coding DNA: TGTGCCAGCAGCTTACGGGTATCCCAGTACTTC.

This clone was seen only once. The CDR3 nucleotides are TGTGCCAGCAGCGTTGGACAGGGCGCAGATACGCAGTATTTT. Its translation is CASSVGQGADTQYF. The chain combines TRBV9 with TRBJ2-3; 8 bases map to TRBD1. The CDR3 is 14 amino acids. Germline V CDR1 and CDR2: SGDLS, YYNGEE. The ends lost 2 bases at V and 4 bases at J; junction bases unmatched: 3.

The chain links TRBV4-1 to TRBJ2-7, with no clear D. From germline, CDR1 is MGHRA and CDR2 YSYEKL. With 5 bases removed from V and 3 bases from J, the gap between germline ends came to 11 bases. The CDR3 runs to 13 residues. CDR3 in amino acids: CASSLGDDYEQYF. Here the CDR3 DNA reads TGCGCCAGCAGCTTGGGCGATGACTACGAGCAGTACTTC.

The chain is built from TRBV6-1 and TRBJ2-2, with D perhaps matching TRBD2 (5 bases). CDR1 is MNHNS and CDR2 is SASEGT in the germline V gene. V lost 1 base and J lost 6, with 15 bases in between. The CDR3 sequence is 16 residues long. The DNA of the CDR3 is TGTGCCAGCAGTGAAGTTGTGGCCCCGAGGGCCGGGGAGCTGTTTTTT. It encodes CASSEVVAPRAGELFF.

V and J are TRBV18 and TRBJ2-7; 9 nucleotides match TRBD1. The CDR3 sequence is 13 residues long. CDR1 is KGHSH and CDR2 is LQKENI in the germline V gene. V lost 6 bases to trimming and J lost 5 bases; unmatched junction nucleotides: 5. DNA for the CDR3: TGTGCCAGCTCCGGGACAGGGAACGACGAGCAGTACTTC. The encoded protein is CASSGTGNDEQYF. The full variable domain, in which reference TRBV18 and TRBJ2-7 provide the parts outside the CDR3, is NAGVMQNPRHLVRRRGQEARLRCSPMKGHSHVYWYRQLPEEGLKFMVYLQKENIIDESGMPKERFSAEFPKEGPSILRIQQVVRGDSAAYFCASSGTGNDEQYFGPGTRLTVT.

In nucleotides, the CDR3 is TGTGCCAGCAGGGCGGACAGGGCGACCGGGGAGCTGTTTTTT. Translating it yields CASRADRATGELFF. The chain links TRBV6-5 to TRBJ2-2, with 8 bases fitting TRBD1. With 6 bases clipped from V and 5 bases from J, the junction kept 5 bases outside the gene matches. Germline V lookup: CDR1 MNHEY, CDR2 SVGAGI. The CDR3 loop spans 14 amino acids.

The chain joins TRBV7-2 to TRBJ2-7; the D is unclear. Trimming cost V 5 bases and J 1 base, with 12 bases left between them. CDR1 and CDR2 from the germline V gene are SGHTA and FQGNSA. The CDR3 runs 14 residues. CDR3 residues: CASSPIFQSYEQYF. The CDR3 bases are TGTGCCAGCAGCCCGATATTTCAGTCCTACGAGCAGTACTTC.

This clone came up a few times. The chain joins TRBV18 to TRBJ1-1, with TRBD1 matching over 7 bases. Per germline, CDR1 KGHSH and CDR2 LQKENI. CDR3 length: 15 amino acids. With 3 bases clipped from V and 0 bases from J, the junction kept 4 bases outside the gene matches. The CDR3 loop is CASSPGTDMNTEAFF. CDR3 nucleotides: TGTGCCAGCTCACCCGGGACAGACATGAACACTGAAGCTTTCTTT.

This clone has a handful of counts. The chain joins TRBV29-1 to TRBJ1-4; possibly TRBD1 for D (6 bases). Trimming shortened V by 6 bases and J by 5 bases, and 13 bases separated the two germline ends. The V gene's germline CDR1 is SQVTM and CDR2 ANQGSEA. CDR3 size: 13 residues. This CDR3 is CSVQGEGNEKLFF. DNA of the CDR3: TGCAGCGTACAGGGAGAGGGGAATGAAAAACTGTTTTTT.

This chain links TRBV7-8 with TRBJ2-5, with TRBD2 identical over 10 bases. The CDR3 is 15 amino acids. Germline V gives CDR1 SGHVS, CDR2 FQNEAQ. V was pared by 1 base and J by 6 bases, with 5 bases of the junction left unmatched. The CDR3 sequence is CASSLGSGGAQTQYF. The DNA of the CDR3 is TGTGCCAGCAGCTTAGGAAGCGGGGGGGCACAGACCCAGTACTTC.

This rearrangement joins TRBV14 to TRBJ1-1; the D gene is possibly TRBD1 (6 bases). The CDR3 runs to 13 residues. V was shortened by 5 bases and J by 8 bases, with 15 bases between the two germline ends. Germline values: CDR1 SGHDN, CDR2 FVKESK. The CDR3, as DNA: TGTGCCAGCAGCTCCAATCGAGGGGGAGAAGCTTTCTTT. Amino acids: CASSSNRGGEAFF.

The DNA of the CDR3 is TGTGCCAGCAGGGCTCAAACGAACACTGAAGCTTTCTTT. Encoded protein: CASRAQTNTEAFF. J is TRBJ1-1 and V is TRBV7-3, with D unclear. Germline lookup yields CDR1 SGHTA and CDR2 FQGTGA. The CDR3 has 13 residues. The V gene lost 6 bases and the J gene lost 1 base, with 9 bases spanning the gap.